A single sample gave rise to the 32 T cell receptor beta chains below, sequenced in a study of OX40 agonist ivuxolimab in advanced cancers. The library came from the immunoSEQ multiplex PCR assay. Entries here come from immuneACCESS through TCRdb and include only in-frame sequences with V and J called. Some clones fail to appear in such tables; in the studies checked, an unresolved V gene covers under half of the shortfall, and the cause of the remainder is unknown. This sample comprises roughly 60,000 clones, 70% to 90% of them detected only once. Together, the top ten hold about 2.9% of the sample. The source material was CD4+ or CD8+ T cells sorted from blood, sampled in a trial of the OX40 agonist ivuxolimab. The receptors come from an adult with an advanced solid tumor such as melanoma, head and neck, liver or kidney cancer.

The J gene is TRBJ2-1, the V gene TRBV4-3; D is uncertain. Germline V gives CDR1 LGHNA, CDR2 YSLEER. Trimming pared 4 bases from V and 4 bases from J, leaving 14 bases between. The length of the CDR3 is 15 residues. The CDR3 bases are TGCGCCAGCAGCCCATCCTTAATTCGATACAATGAGCAGTTCTTC. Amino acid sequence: CASSPSLIRYNEQFF.

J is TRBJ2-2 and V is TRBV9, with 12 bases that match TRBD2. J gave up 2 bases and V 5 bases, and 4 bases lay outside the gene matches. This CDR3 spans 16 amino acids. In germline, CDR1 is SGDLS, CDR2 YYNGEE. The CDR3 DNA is TGTGCCAGCAGGTCGACTAGCGGGGGAAACACCGGGGAGCTGTTTTTT. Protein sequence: CASRSTSGGNTGELFF.

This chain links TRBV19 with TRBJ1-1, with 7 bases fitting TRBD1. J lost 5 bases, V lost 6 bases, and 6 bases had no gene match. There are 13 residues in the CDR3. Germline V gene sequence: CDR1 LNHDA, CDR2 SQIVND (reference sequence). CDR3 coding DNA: TGTGCCAGTAGGGAGACAGGGTGGACTGAAGCTTTCTTT. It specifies CASRETGWTEAFF.

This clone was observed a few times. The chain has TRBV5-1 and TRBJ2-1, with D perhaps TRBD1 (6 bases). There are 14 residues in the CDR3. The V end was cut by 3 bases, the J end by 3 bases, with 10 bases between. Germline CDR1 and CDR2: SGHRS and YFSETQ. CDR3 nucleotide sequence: TGCGCCAGCAGCTCCAGGGGAAACTACAATGAGCAGTTCTTC. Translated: CASSSRGNYNEQFF.

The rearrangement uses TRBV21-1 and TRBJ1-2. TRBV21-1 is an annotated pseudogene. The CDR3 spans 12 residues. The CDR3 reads CPYEGLNYGYTF. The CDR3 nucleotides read TGTCCTTACGAGGGACTAAACTATGGCTACACCTTC.

CDR3 sequence reads: CASSLAGTQNTEAFF. CDR3 in DNA: TGTGCCAGCAGCTTAGCGGGGACACAGAACACTGAAGCTTTCTTT. The V gene is TRBV7-2, the J gene TRBJ1-1, with D possibly TRBD1 on 6 matching bases. The length of the CDR3 is 15 residues. Trimming cost V 0 bases and J 1 base, with 9 bases left between them. Germline CDR1 reads SGHTA; CDR2 reads FQGNSA. Variable domain in full (rest from reference TRBV7-2 and TRBJ1-1): GAGVSQSPSNKVTEKGKDVELRCDPISGHTALYWYRQSLGQGLEFLIYFQGNSAPDKSGLPSDRFSAERTGGSVSTLTIQRTQQEDSAVYLCASSLAGTQNTEAFFGQGTRLTVV.

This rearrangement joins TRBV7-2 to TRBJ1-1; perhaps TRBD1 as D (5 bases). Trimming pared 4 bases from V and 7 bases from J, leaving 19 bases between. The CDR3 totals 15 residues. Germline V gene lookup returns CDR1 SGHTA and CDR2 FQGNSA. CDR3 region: CASSSLLAGVGEAFF. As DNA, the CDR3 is TGTGCCAGCAGCTCCTTGTTGGCGGGGGTCGGTGAAGCTTTCTTT.

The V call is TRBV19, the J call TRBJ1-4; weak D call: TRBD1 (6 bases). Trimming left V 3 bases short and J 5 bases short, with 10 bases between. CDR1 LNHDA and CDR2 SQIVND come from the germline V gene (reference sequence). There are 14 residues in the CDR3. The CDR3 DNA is TGTGCCAGTAGTATTTGGCAGGGGAATGAAAAACTGTTTTTT. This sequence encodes CASSIWQGNEKLFF.

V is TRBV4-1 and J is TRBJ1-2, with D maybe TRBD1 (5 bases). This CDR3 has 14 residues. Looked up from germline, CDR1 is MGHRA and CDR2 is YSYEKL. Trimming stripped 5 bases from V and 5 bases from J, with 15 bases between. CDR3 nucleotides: TGCGCCAGCAGCAACCGGGACGGAACTTATGGCTACACCTTC. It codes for CASSNRDGTYGYTF.

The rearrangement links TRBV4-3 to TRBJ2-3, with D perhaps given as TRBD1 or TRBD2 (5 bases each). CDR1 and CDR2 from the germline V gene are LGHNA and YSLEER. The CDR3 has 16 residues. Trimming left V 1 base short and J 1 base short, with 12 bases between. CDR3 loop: CASSQVLRGGTDTQYF. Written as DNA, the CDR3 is TGCGCCAGCAGCCAAGTACTTAGAGGGGGCACAGATACGCAGTATTTT.

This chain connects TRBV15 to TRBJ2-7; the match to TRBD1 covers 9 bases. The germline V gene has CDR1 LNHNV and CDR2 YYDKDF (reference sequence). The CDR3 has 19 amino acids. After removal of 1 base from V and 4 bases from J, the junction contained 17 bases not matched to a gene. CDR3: CATSRAKTGGAKFPYEQYF. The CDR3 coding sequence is TGTGCCACCAGCAGAGCTAAAACAGGGGGCGCGAAATTTCCGTACGAGCAGTACTTC.

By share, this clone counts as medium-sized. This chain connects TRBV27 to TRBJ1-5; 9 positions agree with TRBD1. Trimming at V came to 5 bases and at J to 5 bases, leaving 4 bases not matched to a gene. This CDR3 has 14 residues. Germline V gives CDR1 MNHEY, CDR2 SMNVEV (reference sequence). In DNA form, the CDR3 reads TGTGCCAGCAGTCCGGACAGGGGTGATCAGCCCCAGCATTTT. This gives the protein CASSPDRGDQPQHF.

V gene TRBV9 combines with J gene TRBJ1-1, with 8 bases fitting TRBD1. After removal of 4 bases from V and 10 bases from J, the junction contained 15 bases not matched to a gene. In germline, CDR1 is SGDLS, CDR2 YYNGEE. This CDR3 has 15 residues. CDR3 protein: CASSPSTGAERGAFF. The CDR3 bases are TGTGCCAGCAGCCCGTCGACAGGGGCGGAGCGGGGAGCTTTCTTT. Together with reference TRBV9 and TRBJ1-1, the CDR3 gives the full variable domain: DSGVTQTPKHLITATGQRVTLRCSPRSGDLSVYWYQQSLDQGLQFLIQYYNGEERAKGNILERFSAQQFPDLHSELNLSSLELGDSALYFCASSPSTGAERGAFFGQGTRLTVV.

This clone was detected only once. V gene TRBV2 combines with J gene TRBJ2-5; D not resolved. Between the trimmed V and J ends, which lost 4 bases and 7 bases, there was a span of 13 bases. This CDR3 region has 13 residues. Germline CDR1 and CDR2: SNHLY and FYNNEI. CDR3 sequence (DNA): TGTGCCAGCAGTGTGAGCTTCCGTGGGACCCAGTACTTC. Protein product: CASSVSFRGTQYF.

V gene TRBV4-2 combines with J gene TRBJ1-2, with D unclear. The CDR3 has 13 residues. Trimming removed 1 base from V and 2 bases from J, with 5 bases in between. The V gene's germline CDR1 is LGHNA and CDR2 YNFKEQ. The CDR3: CASSQGQNYGYTF. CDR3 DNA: TGTGCCAGCAGCCAAGGTCAGAACTATGGCTACACCTTC.

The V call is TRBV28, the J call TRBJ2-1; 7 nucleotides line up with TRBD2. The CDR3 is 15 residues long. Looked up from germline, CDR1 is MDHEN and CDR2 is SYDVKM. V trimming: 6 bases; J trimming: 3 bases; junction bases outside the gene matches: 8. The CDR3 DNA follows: TGTGCCAGCAGCGGAAGCGGGGTTGTCTACAATGAGCAGTTCTTC. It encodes CASSGSGVVYNEQFF.

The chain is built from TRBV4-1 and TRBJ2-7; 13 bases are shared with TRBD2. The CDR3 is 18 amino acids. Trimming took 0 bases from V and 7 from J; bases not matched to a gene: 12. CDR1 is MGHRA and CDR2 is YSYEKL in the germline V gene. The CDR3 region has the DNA TGCGCCAGCAGCCAAGATCAGAGACTAGCGGGAGGTGGTGGGGAGCAGTACTTC. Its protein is CASSQDQRLAGGGGEQYF.

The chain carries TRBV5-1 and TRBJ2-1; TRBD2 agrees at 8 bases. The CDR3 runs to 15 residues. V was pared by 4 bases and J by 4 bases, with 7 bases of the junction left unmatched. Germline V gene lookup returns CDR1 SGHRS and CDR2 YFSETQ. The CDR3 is CASSGYGGGYNEQFF. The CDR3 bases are TGCGCCAGCAGCGGTTACGGCGGGGGGTACAATGAGCAGTTCTTC.

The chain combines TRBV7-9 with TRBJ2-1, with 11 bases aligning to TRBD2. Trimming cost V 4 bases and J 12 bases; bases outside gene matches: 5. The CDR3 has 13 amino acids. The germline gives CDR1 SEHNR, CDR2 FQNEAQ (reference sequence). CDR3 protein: CASSSTSGSGQFF. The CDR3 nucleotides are TGTGCCAGCAGCTCTACTAGCGGGAGTGGGCAGTTCTTC. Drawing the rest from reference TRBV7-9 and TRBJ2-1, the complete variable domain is DTGVSQNPRHKITKRGQNVTFRCDPISEHNRLYWYRQTLGQGPEFLTYFQNEAQLEKSRLLSDRFSAERPKGSFSTLEIQRTEQGDSAMYLCASSSTSGSGQFFGPGTRLTVL.

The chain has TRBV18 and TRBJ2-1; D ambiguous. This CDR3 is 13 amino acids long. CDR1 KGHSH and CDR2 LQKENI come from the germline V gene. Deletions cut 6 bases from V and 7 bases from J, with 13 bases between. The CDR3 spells CASSNRNENEQFF. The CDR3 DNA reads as TGTGCCAGCTCTAACCGGAACGAGAATGAGCAGTTCTTC.

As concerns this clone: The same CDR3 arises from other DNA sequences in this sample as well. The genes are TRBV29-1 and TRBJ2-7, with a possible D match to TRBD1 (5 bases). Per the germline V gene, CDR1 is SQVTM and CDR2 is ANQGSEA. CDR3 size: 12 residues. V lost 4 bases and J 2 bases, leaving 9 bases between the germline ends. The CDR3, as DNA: TGCAGCGTTGGAACAGGCACCTACGAGCAGTACTTC. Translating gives CSVGTGTYEQYF.

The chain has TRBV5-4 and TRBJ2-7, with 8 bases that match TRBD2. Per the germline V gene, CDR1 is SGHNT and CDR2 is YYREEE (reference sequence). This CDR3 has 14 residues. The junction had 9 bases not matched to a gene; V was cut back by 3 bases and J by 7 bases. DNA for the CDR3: TGTGCCAGCAGCTCCTCCGGGACTAGTGAGGAGCAGTACTTC. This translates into CASSSSGTSEEQYF.

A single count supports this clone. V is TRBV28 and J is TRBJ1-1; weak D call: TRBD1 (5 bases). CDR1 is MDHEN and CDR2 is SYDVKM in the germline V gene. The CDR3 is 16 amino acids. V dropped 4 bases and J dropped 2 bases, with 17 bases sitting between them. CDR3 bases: TGTGCCAGCAGTTCCCCGGGGCGGCAGCTCAACACTGAAGCTTTCTTT. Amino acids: CASSSPGRQLNTEAFF. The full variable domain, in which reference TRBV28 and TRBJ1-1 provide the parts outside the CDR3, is DVKVTQSSRYLVKRTGEKVFLECVQDMDHENMFWYRQDPGLGLRLIYFSYDVKMKEKGDIPEGYSVSREKKERFSLILESASTNQTSMYLCASSSPGRQLNTEAFFGQGTRLTVV.

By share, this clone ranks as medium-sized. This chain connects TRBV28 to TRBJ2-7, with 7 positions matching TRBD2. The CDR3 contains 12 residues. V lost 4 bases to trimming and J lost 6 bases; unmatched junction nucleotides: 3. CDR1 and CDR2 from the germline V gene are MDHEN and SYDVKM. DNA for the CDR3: TGTGCCAGCAGTTCGCCGGGGGGCGAGCAGTACTTC. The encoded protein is CASSSPGGEQYF.

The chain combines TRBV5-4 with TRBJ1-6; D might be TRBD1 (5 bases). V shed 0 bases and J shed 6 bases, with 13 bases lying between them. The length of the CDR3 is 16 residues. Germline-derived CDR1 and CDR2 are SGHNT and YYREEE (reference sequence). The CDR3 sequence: CASSLGRQRGNSPLHF. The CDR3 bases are TGTGCCAGCAGCTTGGGTAGGCAGAGGGGTAATTCACCCCTCCACTTT.

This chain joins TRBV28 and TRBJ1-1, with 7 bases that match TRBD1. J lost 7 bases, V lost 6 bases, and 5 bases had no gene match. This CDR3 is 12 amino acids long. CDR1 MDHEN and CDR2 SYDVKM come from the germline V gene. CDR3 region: CASRAYRGEAFF. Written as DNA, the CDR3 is TGTGCCAGCAGGGCATACAGGGGTGAAGCTTTCTTT. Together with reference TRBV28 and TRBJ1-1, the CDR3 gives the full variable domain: DVKVTQSSRYLVKRTGEKVFLECVQDMDHENMFWYRQDPGLGLRLIYFSYDVKMKEKGDIPEGYSVSREKKERFSLILESASTNQTSMYLCASRAYRGEAFFGQGTRLTVV.

CDR3 region: CAWSSGTSGYNEQFF. The CDR3 nucleotides read TGTGCCTGGAGTTCCGGGACTAGCGGGTACAATGAGCAGTTCTTC. This chain connects TRBV30 to TRBJ2-1; 12 positions agree with TRBD2. The CDR3 is 15 residues long. V dropped 2 bases and J dropped 4; count of bases not matched to a gene: 3. Germline CDR1 is GTSNPN and CDR2 is SVGIG (reference sequence).

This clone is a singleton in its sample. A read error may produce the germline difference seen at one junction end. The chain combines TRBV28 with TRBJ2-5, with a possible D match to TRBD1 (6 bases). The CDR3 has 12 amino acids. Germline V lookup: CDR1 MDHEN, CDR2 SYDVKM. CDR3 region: CASSQLTDSLNF. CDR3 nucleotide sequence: TGTGCCAGCAGTCAACTTACGGACAGCCTTAACTTC.

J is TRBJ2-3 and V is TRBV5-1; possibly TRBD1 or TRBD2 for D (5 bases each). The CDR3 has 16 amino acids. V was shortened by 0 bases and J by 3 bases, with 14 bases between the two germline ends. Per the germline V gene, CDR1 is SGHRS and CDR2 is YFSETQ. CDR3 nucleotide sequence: TGCGCCAGCAGCTTGGTCGGCCCGGGACGGACAGATACGCAGTATTTT. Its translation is CASSLVGPGRTDTQYF.

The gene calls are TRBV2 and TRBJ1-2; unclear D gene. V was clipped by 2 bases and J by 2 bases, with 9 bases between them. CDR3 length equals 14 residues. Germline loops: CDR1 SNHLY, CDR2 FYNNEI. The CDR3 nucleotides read TGTGCCAGCAGTGAAAGGAGGACGAACTATGGCTACACCTTC. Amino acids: CASSERRTNYGYTF.

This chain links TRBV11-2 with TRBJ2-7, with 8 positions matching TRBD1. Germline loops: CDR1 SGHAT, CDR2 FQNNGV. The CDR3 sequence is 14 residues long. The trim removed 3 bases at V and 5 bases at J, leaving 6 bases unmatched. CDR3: CASSFWTDRDEQYF. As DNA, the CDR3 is TGTGCCAGCAGCTTTTGGACGGACAGGGACGAGCAGTACTTC.

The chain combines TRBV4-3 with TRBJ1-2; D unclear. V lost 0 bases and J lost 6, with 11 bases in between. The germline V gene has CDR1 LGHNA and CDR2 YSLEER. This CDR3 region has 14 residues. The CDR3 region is CASSQESPGNGYTF. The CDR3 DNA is TGCGCCAGCAGCCAAGAATCACCCGGGAATGGCTACACCTTC.